The clone carrying this TCR beta chain has a single count. The entry originates in a study of tissue T cells after allogeneic stem cell transplantation. Across the study: Of the grafts for graft-versus-host disease patients, several were unmodified and three CD34-selected.

CDR3 sequences, V/J genes, frequencies and template counts came from survey-depth TCRbeta sequencing. Generated by immunoSEQ multiplex PCR, the TCRdb table keeps only in-frame clones and is missing some. The sample includes 42,000 or so clones, more than 90% of them seen just once. This CDR3 has 17 amino acids. The junction had 14 bases not matched to a gene; V was cut back by 3 bases and J by 9 bases. The germline CDR1 and CDR2 sequences are ENHRY and SYGVKD. The starting material was blood, obtained before transplantation. This sequence was found in a woman aged 40-69 years who later had graft-versus-host disease after an allogeneic stem cell transplant. V is TRBV10-3 and J is TRBJ2-1; 10 bases match TRBD2. The CDR3 bases are TGTGCCATCAGTGAAAGGCCTAGCGGGAGAGAGGCTGGTGAGCAGTTCTTC. Residues: CAISERPSGREAGEQFF.